This section outlines one T cell receptor (beta chain) sequence together with its context. Per the original methods: By means of reference gene primer amplification, nucleated cell counts were estimated. This table comes from immunoSEQ multiplex PCR, and its TCRdb copy is limited to in-frame clones, with some not included. V, J and clone size are taken as reported in that table, and D and trimming were inferred from the DNA itself. The sample records around 130,000 clones, about 79% being singletons. The entry originates in a study of blood T cell repertoires in COVID-19. Study summary: Both acute and convalescent COVID-19 samples were obtained from the United States, Italy and Spain.

The germline V and J ends were trimmed by 5 bases and 6 bases, with 19 bases remaining between them. Germline V gene lookup returns CDR1 ENHRY and CDR2 SYGVKD. This CDR3 has 15 residues. The clonotype comes from a woman between 45 and 60 years old with acute or convalescent COVID-19. The genes are TRBV10-3 and TRBJ1-2, with D perhaps TRBD1 (5 bases). The sequenced sample was peripheral blood. This CDR3 is CAISPGTAGSDGYTF. The CDR3 DNA reads TGTGCCATCAGTCCCGGGACCGCGGGGAGTGATGGCTACACCTTC.